This is a list of T cell receptor beta chains from one sample in a study of cytomegalovirus exposure and HLA in healthy donors. Clones were sequenced by immunoSEQ multiplex PCR, and TCRdb holds only the in-frame ones, with some missing. The data hold about 130,000 clones, with 90% observed a single time. What was sequenced was PBMCs. All receptors come from a woman aged 25 to 39 in good health and CMV-seropositive. CDR3s include the opening cysteine and the closing phenylalanine or tryptophan. Each record gives: J gene, clone size, V gene, D gene, CDR3 DNA, CDR3 protein. A D gene is named only where the DNA matches it firmly. Only some rows state a clone size, as once, few, many or a class for expanded clones.

TRBJ1-1 - TRBV28 TRBD1 TGTGCCAGCAGCCCACAGGGGACAGGGCCGACTGAAGCTTTCTTT CASSPQGTGPTEAFF
TRBJ1-2 few TRBV5-1 - TGCGCCAGCAGCTTGGGGCCTGATTATGGCTACACCTTC CASSLGPDYGYTF
TRBJ2-3 - TRBV2 - TGTGCCAGCAGTGACGTCGGGGTTACCACAGATACGCAGTATTTT CASSDVGVTTDTQYF
TRBJ2-7 - TRBV5-6 TRBD1 TGTGCCAGCAGCCACAGGGGGCTCTACGAGCAGTACTTC CASSHRGLYEQYF
TRBJ2-7 - TRBV5-5 - TGTGCCAGCAGCAACTTAGGGAGGTTCTACGAGCAGTACTTC CASSNLGRFYEQYF
TRBJ2-3 - TRBV5-8 TRBD1 TGTGCCAGCAGCTTGGGACAGGGGGTACGAGATACGCAGTATTTT CASSLGQGVRDTQYF
TRBJ1-2 - TRBV7-9 TRBD1 TGTGCCAGCAGCTTTCAGGGGGCGAGCATGAGAGAGGGCTACACCTTC CASSFQGASMREGYTF
TRBJ1-5 - TRBV2 - TGTGCCAGCACAGGGAGGAATCAGCCCCAGCATTTT CASTGRNQPQHF
TRBJ1-2 - TRBV6-5 - TGTGCCAGCAGTCGTTTGACGGGGGGAGGCTACACCTTC CASSRLTGGGYTF
TRBJ2-3 - TRBV11-2 TRBD2 TGTGCCAGCAGCTTAGGGAGGGCTAGCGGTACCACAGATACGCAGTATTTT CASSLGRASGTTDTQYF
TRBJ1-4 few TRBV7-8 - TGTGCCAGCAGCTTAAGAGGGTGGGGTGAAAAACTGTTTTTT CASSLRGWGEKLFF
TRBJ1-2 - TRBV29-1 - TGCAGCGTTCCCCAGGGTTGGTATGGCTACACCTTC CSVPQGWYGYTF
TRBJ2-5 - TRBV11-2 - TGTGCCAGCAGCGGGGGGTATGGCGAGACCCAGTACTTC CASSGGYGETQYF
TRBJ2-3 - TRBV6-5 TRBD2 TGTGCCAGCACCCCGGCGGCGGGAGGGACAGATACGCAGTATTTT CASTPAAGGTDTQYF
TRBJ2-1 - TRBV20-1 - TGCAGTGCTAGCAGGGATAATGAGCAGTTCTTC CSASRDNEQFF
TRBJ2-7 - TRBV2 - TGTGCCAGCAGTGACCCGGGGGTCTCTTACGAGCAGTACTTC CASSDPGVSYEQYF
TRBJ2-1 - TRBV29-1 - TGCAGCGTTGAAGGGGGCGCCCCCTACAATGAGCAGTTCTTC CSVEGGAPYNEQFF
TRBJ1-2 - TRBV18 - TGTGCCAGCTCACCACCGACCGGGGGAGCCGGCTACACCTTC CASSPPTGGAGYTF
TRBJ1-2 - TRBV18 - TGTGCCAGCTCGCCCGACACCCATGGAGGCTACACCTTC CASSPDTHGGYTF
TRBJ2-3 - TRBV5-1 TRBD2 TGCGCCAGCAGCTCCAACCCGACTCTAGCGGGGAGCACAGATACGCAGTATTTT CASSSNPTLAGSTDTQYF
TRBJ1-2 - TRBV29-1 TRBD1 TGCAGCGTGACAGGGGGGGAAGTATACTATGGCTACACCTTC CSVTGGEVYYGYTF
TRBJ2-3 - TRBV9 TRBD2 TGTGCCAGCAGCGCCAGGGGACTAGCGGGGGGGACAGATACGCAGTATTTT CASSARGLAGGTDTQYF
TRBJ2-5 - TRBV2 - TGTGCCAGCAGCCCATTTGGGCTAGCCAAAGAGACCCAGTACTTC CASSPFGLAKETQYF
TRBJ1-3 - TRBV14 - TGTGCCAGCAGCCAAGATTGGTGGGGCGGGACTGGAAACACCATATATTTT CASSQDWWGGTGNTIYF
TRBJ2-7 - TRBV6-1 - TGTGCCAGCAGTGACAGATACTACGAGCAGTACTTC CASSDRYYEQYF
TRBJ2-1 many TRBV19 - TGTGCCAGTAAGGTGCAGGGCCTTTACAATGAGCAGTTCTTC CASKVQGLYNEQFF
TRBJ2-5 - TRBV5-1 - TGCGCCAGCAGCTTTGGCGGAGCCCAAGAGACCCAGTACTTC CASSFGGAQETQYF
TRBJ1-1 - TRBV4-1 TRBD1 TGCGCCAGCAGCCGAGGGGGCCTGAACACTGAAGCTTTCTTT CASSRGGLNTEAFF
TRBJ1-2 - TRBV29-1 - TGCAGCGCTAACGGGCAGGGGAATGGCTACACCTTC CSANGQGNGYTF
TRBJ1-2 - TRBV11-1 TRBD1 TGTGCCAGCAGCTTTCCGGGACAGCTCTATGGCTACACCTTC CASSFPGQLYGYTF
TRBJ1-4 - TRBV6-1 - TGTGCCAGCAGTGAAAACAGCAATGAAAAACTGTTTTTT CASSENSNEKLFF
TRBJ2-7 - TRBV7-8 TRBD1 TGTGCCAGCAGCTTAGGGCCCCGGACAGGGGACTACGAGCAGTACTTC CASSLGPRTGDYEQYF
TRBJ2-7 - TRBV2 TRBD1 TGTGCCAGCAGTGAACAGGGGGACTCCTACGAGCAGTACTTC CASSEQGDSYEQYF
TRBJ2-7 - TRBV27 TRBD1 TGTGCCAGCAGCCACTCTAAGGGACAGGGGGGGCGCGAGCAGTACTTC CASSHSKGQGGREQYF
TRBJ2-2 - TRBV6-5 - TGTGCCAGCAGTTACTCTCGACAGCTGAACACCGGGGAGCTGTTTTTT CASSYSRQLNTGELFF
TRBJ2-2 few TRBV7-6 - TGTGCCAGCAGCTTATTGGTCGGCACCGGGGAGCTGTTTTTT CASSLLVGTGELFF
TRBJ1-2 - TRBV5-1 TRBD1 TGCGCCAGCAGCTTGCGGACAGGGAATAACTATGGCTACACCTTC CASSLRTGNNYGYTF
TRBJ1-3 many TRBV7-9 TRBD1 TGTGCCAGCAGCTTACCAACAGGGGCTGGAAACACCATATATTTT CASSLPTGAGNTIYF
TRBJ1-5 - TRBV6-1 - TGTGCCAGCAGTGACACAGGTAGCAATCAGCCCCAGCATTTT CASSDTGSNQPQHF
TRBJ1-2 - TRBV29-1 TRBD1 TGCAGCGTCGAGGGACAGGAAGTCCTATATGGCTACACCTTC CSVEGQEVLYGYTF
TRBJ2-3 - TRBV2 TRBD2 TGTGCCAGCATCTTTCGGGACGGGGGGGATACGCAGTATTTT CASIFRDGGDTQYF